These 19 T cell receptor beta chains originate from one sample sequenced in a study of shared clonotypes between healthy human individuals. Measured with immunoSEQ multiplex PCR; TCRdb has only the in-frame clones, and not every one. The table lists 2 million to 2.5 million clones, 80% to 95% of them singletons, with 0.37% in the top ten. Material for sequencing was naive CD4+ T cells from PBMCs. As for subset: CD45RA+ positively selected. These receptors were taken from a man between 18 and 29 years old in good health. Some clones in this sample may be carry-over from other donors' samples.

The V call is TRBV7-9, the J call TRBJ2-5, with a weak D call TRBD2 (5 bases). Per germline, CDR1 SEHNR and CDR2 FQNEAQ (reference sequence). The V end lost 4 bases, the J end lost 0 bases, and 18 bases lay between the germline ends. CDR3 length: 17 amino acids. The DNA for the CDR3 is TGTGCCAGCAGCTATTCCCCATCACTAGGATACCAAGAGACCCAGTACTTC. Translation: CASSYSPSLGYQETQYF.

This clone was detected once. This CDR3 is CASSPAGGGTQYF. CDR3 DNA sequence: TGCGCCAGCAGCCCGGCCGGGGGGGGGACCCAGTACTTC. The gene calls are TRBV5-1 and TRBJ2-5; TRBD2 matches 8 bases. Germline lookup yields CDR1 SGHRS and CDR2 YFSETQ. J gave up 7 bases and V 4 bases, and 6 bases lay outside the gene matches. The CDR3 is 13 amino acids.

The chain links TRBV2 to TRBJ2-1, with 11 bases fitting TRBD2. Per the germline V gene, CDR1 is SNHLY and CDR2 is FYNNEI. CDR3 length equals 15 residues. With V trimmed by 6 bases and J by 9 bases, 10 bases remained unmatched. The CDR3 spells CASRGTSGSGGEQFF. In DNA form, the CDR3 reads TGTGCCAGCAGAGGTACTAGCGGGAGTGGGGGTGAGCAGTTCTTC.

CDR3 nucleotides: TGTGCCAGTAGTCCCGTAGGGGACGTTAGCACAGATACGCAGTATTTT. Amino acids: CASSPVGDVSTDTQYF. This chain joins TRBV28 and TRBJ2-3, with D possibly being TRBD1 or TRBD2 (5 bases each). Germline V gives CDR1 MDHEN, CDR2 SYDVKM. Trimming removed 9 bases at V and 0 bases at J, with 19 bases between. The CDR3 covers 16 residues. Full variable domain (remainder filled in from reference TRBV28 and TRBJ2-3): DVKVTQSSRYLVKRTGEKVFLECVQDMDHENMFWYRQDPGLGLRLIYFSYDVKMKEKGDIPEGYSVSREKKERFSLILESASTNQTSMYLCASSPVGDVSTDTQYFGPGTRLTVL.

Details on this clone: The same CDR3 arises from other DNA sequences in this sample as well. The chain recombines TRBV5-1 with TRBJ2-7; TRBD2 agrees at 7 bases. Germline V lookup: CDR1 SGHRS, CDR2 YFSETQ. This CDR3 contains 14 residues. V dropped 4 bases and J dropped 3; count of bases not matched to a gene: 7. CDR3: CASSPGAGDYEQYF. In nucleotides, the CDR3 is TGCGCCAGCAGCCCCGGGGCGGGAGACTACGAGCAGTACTTC.

This chain links TRBV7-3 with TRBJ2-3; either TRBD1 or TRBD2 may fit D (5 bases each). CDR1 is SGHTA, CDR2 FQGTGA, per germline. With 5 bases removed from V and 3 bases from J, the gap between germline ends came to 12 bases. The CDR3 is made up of 14 amino acids. The CDR3 DNA follows: TGTGCCAGCAGCGGGGGTTCAGGGACAGATACGCAGTATTTT. Translation: CASSGGSGTDTQYF. The complete variable domain, with remaining parts taken from reference TRBV7-3 and TRBJ2-3, reads GAGVSQTPSNKVTEKGKYVELRCDPISGHTALYWYRQSLGQGPEFLIYFQGTGAADDSGLPNDRFFAVRPEGSVSTLKIQRTERGDSAVYLCASSGGSGTDTQYFGPGTRLTVL.

The chain employs TRBV27 and TRBJ2-1; perhaps D is TRBD1 or TRBD2 (6 bases each). This CDR3 has 17 amino acids. V dropped 5 bases and J dropped 3 bases, with 20 bases sitting between them. Per germline, CDR1 MNHEY and CDR2 SMNVEV (reference sequence). DNA of the CDR3: TGTGCCAGCAGTCCCCAGGGGACTCGGGGATTCTACAATGAGCAGTTCTTC. This sequence encodes CASSPQGTRGFYNEQFF.

The chain has TRBV29-1 and TRBJ1-1; no definite D call. Deletions cut 4 bases from V and 4 bases from J, with 16 bases between. Germline CDR1 SQVTM, CDR2 ANQGSEA. CDR3 length: 14 residues. Here the CDR3 DNA reads TGCAGCGTTGTGAACCGTGGGAGGGCCACTGAAGCTTTCTTT. This gives the protein CSVVNRGRATEAFF.

This chain connects TRBV6-5 to TRBJ2-5; the D gene is possibly TRBD1 (6 bases). The CDR3 extends over 16 amino acids. Per germline, CDR1 MNHEY and CDR2 SVGAGI. V gave up 0 bases and J gave up 6 bases, with 17 bases separating them. In DNA form, the CDR3 reads TGTGCCAGCAGTTACTCCCTTGCGGCAGGGGAGCAGACCCAGTACTTC. Protein product: CASSYSLAAGEQTQYF.

Concerning this clone: Other DNA variants within this sample encode the same CDR3. The chain links TRBV5-4 to TRBJ1-4; D is unclear. Trimming removed 3 bases at V and 5 bases at J, with 5 bases between. CDR1 is SGHNT, CDR2 YYREEE, per germline (reference sequence). There are 12 residues in the CDR3. The CDR3 protein is CASSSPNEKLFF. CDR3 sequence (DNA): TGTGCCAGCAGCTCCCCCAATGAAAAACTGTTTTTT.

V is TRBV19 and J is TRBJ2-5; possibly TRBD1 for D (6 bases). This CDR3 contains 15 residues. Trimming shortened V by 3 bases and J by 1 base, and 12 bases separated the two germline ends. CDR1 is LNHDA, CDR2 SQIVND, per germline (reference sequence). CDR3 sequence reads: CASSIMGAGQETQYF. CDR3 coding DNA: TGTGCCAGTAGTATCATGGGGGCTGGCCAAGAGACCCAGTACTTC.

The gene calls are TRBV4-3 and TRBJ1-5, with 8 bases identical to TRBD1. V lost 3 bases and J lost 6; bases outside the gene matches: 4. Germline assignment: CDR1 LGHNA and CDR2 YSLEER. The CDR3 length is 14 residues. DNA for the CDR3: TGCGCCAGCAGCCAGGACAGGGCCAGTCAGCCCCAGCATTTT. Amino acid sequence: CASSQDRASQPQHF.

The chain uses TRBV6-5 and TRBJ1-2, with TRBD1 identical over 7 bases. The CDR3 spans 15 residues. The V and J ends lost 4 bases and 5 bases, in that order; junction bases with no gene match: 10. Germline V gene sequence: CDR1 MNHEY, CDR2 SVGAGI. The CDR3: CASSLSGDRDYGYTF. The CDR3 region has the DNA TGTGCCAGCAGTTTGTCAGGCGACAGGGATTATGGCTACACCTTC.

The J gene is TRBJ1-5, the V gene TRBV5-6; TRBD1 aligns across 7 bases. There are 16 residues in the CDR3. Losses at the gene ends were 4 bases for V and 6 bases for J; bases not matched to a gene: 13. The germline gives CDR1 SGHDT, CDR2 YYEEEE. Written as DNA, the CDR3 is TGTGCCAGCAGCACACTTCAGGGGGGCTTCGGTCAGCCCCAGCATTTT. This sequence encodes CASSTLQGGFGQPQHF.

To note about this clone: This CDR3 is also generated by other DNA sequences in the sample. V usage is TRBV28 and J usage is TRBJ1-2; the match to TRBD1 covers 12 bases. V gave up 3 bases and J gave up 8 bases; unmatched junction bases: 1. Germline CDR1 and CDR2: MDHEN and SYDVKM. CDR3 size: 13 residues. The CDR3 DNA is TGTGCCAGCAGTTTGGGACAGGGGGCGGGCTACACCTTC. This gives the protein CASSLGQGAGYTF.

V gene TRBV5-1 combines with J gene TRBJ2-2; 7 positions match TRBD2. This CDR3 has 16 residues. V lost 4 bases, J lost 6 bases, and 12 bases stayed unmatched. The germline V gene has CDR1 SGHRS and CDR2 YFSETQ. Here the CDR3 DNA reads TGCGCCAGCAGCGGGAGGGAGCTCGGGTTGTCCGGGGAGCTGTTTTTT. Translating it yields CASSGRELGLSGELFF. The complete variable domain, with remaining parts taken from reference TRBV5-1 and TRBJ2-2, reads KAGVTQTPRYLIKTRGQQVTLSCSPISGHRSVSWYQQTPGQGLQFLFEYFSETQRNKGNFPGRFSGRQFSNSRSEMNVSTLELGDSALYLCASSGRELGLSGELFFGEGSRLTVL.

The chain has TRBV5-5 and TRBJ2-1; no definite D call. Germline V lookup: CDR1 SGHKS, CDR2 YYEKEE (reference sequence). The ends were cut back, 0 bases at V and 6 bases at J, with 1 base in the middle. This CDR3 has 11 residues. The CDR3 here is CASSLANEQFF. In nucleotides, the CDR3 is TGTGCCAGCAGCTTGGCCAATGAGCAGTTCTTC.

The chain links TRBV7-3 to TRBJ2-1; 7 nucleotides line up with TRBD1. This CDR3 contains 17 residues. Germline V gene data show CDR1 as SGHTA and CDR2 as FQGTGA. Trimming removed 2 bases from V and 7 bases from J; junction bases left unmatched: 14. This CDR3 reads CASSLQSPTGYLNEQFF. The CDR3 nucleotides are TGTGCCAGCAGCTTACAGTCCCCGACAGGGTACTTGAATGAGCAGTTCTTC.

The chain has TRBV6-1 and TRBJ1-5, with D uncertain. The length of the CDR3 is 13 residues. The germline gives CDR1 MNHNS, CDR2 SASEGT. V lost 7 bases and J lost 7, with 14 bases in between. The CDR3 DNA sequence: TGTGCCAGCAAGAGAGTTGACGGCCAGCCCCAGCATTTT. Its translation: CASKRVDGQPQHF.